Each of the 2 T cell receptor beta chains below was sequenced from the same sample in a study of shared clonotypes between healthy human individuals. This table comes from immunoSEQ multiplex PCR, and its TCRdb copy is limited to in-frame clones, with some not included. The repertoire holds fewer than 850,000 clones, 96% seen once, with less than 0.25% in the top ten. Naive CD8 cells were CD45RO-negative, positively selected for CCR7, excluding terminally differentiated effector memory CD45RA+ cells. Source material: naive CD8+ T cells sorted from blood. These receptors were collected from a man aged 30-40 years in good health.

This chain joins TRBV4-3 and TRBJ1-4; D call uncertain. The CDR3 consists of 18 residues. Germline-derived CDR1 and CDR2 are LGHNA and YSLEER. Trimming pared 0 bases from V and 4 bases from J, leaving 18 bases between. The CDR3 region is CASSQDRVGRTVNEKLFF. The CDR3, as DNA: TGCGCCAGCAGCCAAGATCGGGTAGGGCGTACCGTTAATGAAAAACTGTTTTTT.

The chain joins TRBV7-9 to TRBJ2-2; D not resolved. CDR3 length equals 18 residues. Germline V gene sequence: CDR1 SEHNR, CDR2 FQNEAQ (reference sequence). The ends were cut back, 1 base at V and 0 bases at J, with 15 bases in the middle. The CDR3 loop reads CASSLGVLVRANTGELFF. In DNA, the CDR3 is TGTGCCAGCAGCTTAGGAGTCTTAGTACGTGCGAACACCGGGGAGCTGTTTTTT.